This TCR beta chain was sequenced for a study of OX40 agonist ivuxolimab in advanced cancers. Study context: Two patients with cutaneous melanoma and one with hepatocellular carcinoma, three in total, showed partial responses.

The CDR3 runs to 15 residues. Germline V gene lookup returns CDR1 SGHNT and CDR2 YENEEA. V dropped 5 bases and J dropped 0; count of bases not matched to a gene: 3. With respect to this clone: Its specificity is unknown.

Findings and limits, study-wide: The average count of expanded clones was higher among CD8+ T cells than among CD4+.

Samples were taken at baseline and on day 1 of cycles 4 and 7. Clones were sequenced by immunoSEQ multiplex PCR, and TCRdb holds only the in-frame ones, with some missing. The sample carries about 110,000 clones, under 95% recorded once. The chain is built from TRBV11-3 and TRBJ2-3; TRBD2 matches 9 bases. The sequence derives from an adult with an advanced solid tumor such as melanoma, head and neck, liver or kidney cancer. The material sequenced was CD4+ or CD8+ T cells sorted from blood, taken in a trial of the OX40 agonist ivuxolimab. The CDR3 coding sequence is TGTGCCAGCAGCGTCACTAGCGGGAGCACAGATACGCAGTATTTT. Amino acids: CASSVTSGSTDTQYF.